This TCR beta chain came from a study of T cell responses to AZD1222 COVID-19 vaccine. This clone was picked up a small number of times. Its cognate antigen is unknown. The repertoire was sequenced with immunoSEQ multiplex PCR; TCRdb's copy has only in-frame clones and lacks some. The repertoire holds around 67,000 clones, with roughly 84% as singletons. Trimming pared 7 bases from V and 3 bases from J, leaving 22 bases between. CDR3 length: 17 residues. Looked up from germline, CDR1 is LNHDA and CDR2 is SQIVND (reference sequence). Study-wide points: The sample set comprised mostly white British donors with more females, and clonal diversity was possibly underestimated. Two AZD1222 doses significantly raised spike-specific TCR breadth and depth over controls. Across spike, vaccine-associated CD4 TCRs were found, dominant at 160-218 and 743-854.

Material: peripheral blood, obtained on day 0 of AZD1222 vaccination. The sequence was collected from an adult in good health. This rearrangement joins TRBV19 to TRBJ1-5, with a possible D match to TRBD1 (5 bases). Here the CDR3 DNA reads TGTGCCAGTAATGGGGAATTGGGACGGGGCCACAATCAGCCCCAGCATTTT. It is translated as CASNGELGRGHNQPQHF.